These 25 T cell receptor beta chains originate from one sample sequenced in a study of blood T cell repertoires in COVID-19. Some clones are missing from TCRdb's copy, which holds only in-frame ones; the method was immunoSEQ multiplex PCR. Among 220,000 or so clones listed, 80% to 85% were seen once. The specimen was peripheral blood. The source of these receptors is a woman older than 75 with COVID-19, enrolled during active disease.

The chain uses TRBV6-5 and TRBJ2-5, with D unclear. Looked up from germline, CDR1 is MNHEY and CDR2 is SVGAGI. This CDR3 is built from 15 residues. The V and J ends lost 0 bases and 2 bases respectively, with 10 bases between them. Here the CDR3 DNA reads TGTGCCAGCAGTTACTCGCAACTGACTCAAGAGACCCAGTACTTC. Amino acids: CASSYSQLTQETQYF.

V gene TRBV20-1 combines with J gene TRBJ1-1, with TRBD1 matching over 7 bases. V lost 3 bases and J lost 7; bases outside the gene matches: 5. CDR1 is DFQATT, CDR2 SNEGSKA, per germline (reference sequence). The CDR3 has 12 residues. The CDR3 region has the DNA TGCAGTGCTAGTAGGGGGCCGGGTGAAGCTTTCTTT. This gives the protein CSASRGPGEAFF.

The chain's CDR3 is CASSQVVTSGYNEQFF. CDR3 sequence (DNA): TGTGCCAGCAGCCAAGTCGTGACTAGCGGATACAATGAGCAGTTCTTC. This chain uses TRBV3-1 (or the pseudogene TRBV3-2) with TRBJ2-1; 9 nucleotides line up with TRBD2. This CDR3 is 16 amino acids long. J was trimmed by 4 bases and V by 1 base; bases with no gene match: 5. Germline values: CDR1 LGHDT, CDR2 YNNKEL (reference sequence).

This chain uses TRBV5-1 with TRBJ2-1; a weak D match, TRBD2 (5 bases). This CDR3 has 15 residues. The V and J ends lost 0 bases and 2 bases respectively, with 9 bases between them. Germline loops: CDR1 SGHRS, CDR2 YFSETQ. CDR3: CASSLVVGAYNEQFF. The CDR3 coding sequence is TGCGCCAGCAGCTTGGTTGTCGGGGCCTACAATGAGCAGTTCTTC.

This chain connects TRBV20-1 to TRBJ1-1; a weak D match, TRBD1 (5 bases). Trimming shortened V by 3 bases and J by 7 bases, and 9 bases separated the two germline ends. From germline, CDR1 is DFQATT and CDR2 SNEGSKA (reference sequence). The CDR3 extends over 11 amino acids. CDR3 sequence (DNA): TGCAGTGCTAGTAGACAGCTTGAAGCTTTCTTT. This gives the protein CSASRQLEAFF.

This chain connects TRBV27 to TRBJ1-2; TRBD1 is a possible D gene (6 bases). The germline CDR1 and CDR2 sequences are MNHEY and SMNVEV (reference sequence). CDR3 length: 15 amino acids. The V and J ends lost 4 bases and 10 bases respectively, with 22 bases between them. The CDR3 reads CASSSPSGARHDYTF. As DNA, the CDR3 is TGTGCCAGCAGTTCCCCCTCAGGGGCGAGGCATGACTACACCTTC.

Only a few counts were recorded for this clone. The genes are TRBV5-1 and TRBJ2-7; 12 bases are shared with TRBD2. Unmatched junction bases numbered 4, after V lost 7 bases and J lost 2 bases. This CDR3 region has 14 residues. Germline lookup yields CDR1 SGHRS and CDR2 YFSETQ. The CDR3 loop reads CASGRTSGTYEQYF. The CDR3 DNA reads TGCGCCAGCGGGCGGACTAGCGGGACCTACGAGCAGTACTTC.

Regarding this clone: At one end, the junction sequence differs from germline, possibly due to a read error. The J gene is TRBJ2-2, the V gene TRBV28; 10 nucleotides match TRBD2. The CDR3 covers 16 residues. Germline V CDR1 and CDR2: MDHEN, SYDVKM. CDR3 nucleotide sequence: TGTGCCAGCAGTTTATGGGGACTAGCGAAAACCGGGGAGCTGTTTTTT. Amino acids: CASSLWGLAKTGELFF.

This clone has just one count. The chain links TRBV9 to TRBJ1-3; D perhaps matches TRBD1 (6 bases). CDR1 is SGDLS and CDR2 is YYNGEE in the germline V gene. This CDR3 is 16 amino acids long. Trimming pared 3 bases from V and 0 bases from J, leaving 13 bases between. The CDR3 loop reads CASSAVDRSSGNTIYF. The CDR3 DNA reads as TGTGCCAGCAGCGCTGTTGACAGGAGCTCTGGAAACACCATATATTTT.

The CDR3 sequence is CAWRTSSGGAFF. For the CDR3, the DNA is TGTGCCTGGAGAACTTCTTCAGGGGGAGCTTTCTTT. The chain couples TRBV30 to TRBJ1-1, with 7 bases matching TRBD1. This CDR3 has 12 residues. With V trimmed by 3 bases and J by 10 bases, 8 bases remained unmatched. Germline values: CDR1 GTSNPN, CDR2 SVGIG (reference sequence).

The rearrangement uses TRBV3-1 (or the pseudogene TRBV3-2) and TRBJ1-3; unclear D gene. Trimming took 5 bases from V and 2 from J, leaving 13 bases between them. This CDR3 region has 15 residues. CDR1 LGHDT and CDR2 YNNKEL come from the germline V gene (reference sequence). Here the CDR3 DNA reads TGTGCCAGCAGCGCGGGGTTATTGACTGGAAACACCATATATTTT. It yields the protein CASSAGLLTGNTIYF.

The gene calls are TRBV4-3 and TRBJ2-3; 8 bases map to TRBD2. The CDR3 runs 17 residues. V dropped 2 bases and J dropped 2; count of bases not matched to a gene: 9. In germline, CDR1 is LGHNA, CDR2 YSLEER. The chain's CDR3 is CASSQYLSSGYTDTQYF. The CDR3 region has the DNA TGCGCCAGCAGCCAATATTTATCTAGCGGGTACACAGATACGCAGTATTTT.

The chain is built from TRBV29-1 and TRBJ2-3, with D possibly matching TRBD2 (7 bases). CDR3 length: 16 amino acids. The germline CDR1 and CDR2 sequences are SQVTM and ANQGSEA. Deletions cut 7 bases from V and 2 bases from J, with 22 bases between. CDR3 sequence reads: CSAGAGASRVTDTQYF. CDR3 coding DNA: TGCAGCGCTGGTGCGGGGGCTAGCAGAGTCACAGATACGCAGTATTTT.

The chain has TRBV28 and TRBJ2-7; tentative D call: TRBD2 (6 bases). Germline V lookup: CDR1 MDHEN, CDR2 SYDVKM. Between the trimmed V and J ends, which lost 4 bases and 2 bases, there was a span of 18 bases. The CDR3 sequence is 16 residues long. CDR3 sequence (DNA): TGTGCCAGCAGTTCCGGGACTTCTACTTTGGCCTACGAGCAGTACTTC. It codes for CASSSGTSTLAYEQYF.

V gene TRBV5-4 combines with J gene TRBJ2-1; D might be TRBD2 (5 bases). CDR1 is SGHNT, CDR2 YYREEE, per germline (reference sequence). The CDR3 length is 15 residues. V lost 0 bases and J lost 7, with 14 bases in between. The CDR3 here is CASSLGGSSSNEQFF. The CDR3 DNA is TGTGCCAGCAGCTTGGGCGGGTCTAGTTCTAATGAGCAGTTCTTC.

In its sample, this clone was seen once. The rearrangement links TRBV5-6 to TRBJ1-1; D uncertain. V lost 3 bases and J 0 bases, leaving 12 bases between the germline ends. Per germline, CDR1 SGHDT and CDR2 YYEEEE. This CDR3 region has 15 residues. DNA for the CDR3: TGTGCCAGCAGCTCAATATTACAGCTGAACACTGAAGCTTTCTTT. Translated, it gives CASSSILQLNTEAFF.

The genes are TRBV19 and TRBJ1-2, with D unclear. Per the germline V gene, CDR1 is LNHDA and CDR2 is SQIVND (reference sequence). This CDR3 has 15 residues. Trimming shortened V by 2 bases and J by 3 bases, and 13 bases separated the two germline ends. The CDR3 DNA reads TGTGCCAGTAGTATACGAACCTCAGGCGACTATGGCTACACCTTC. It translates to CASSIRTSGDYGYTF.

The chain couples TRBV12-5 to TRBJ1-1; D unresolved. CDR1 LGHNT and CDR2 FRNRAP come from the germline V gene. CDR3 length: 18 amino acids. V was clipped by 2 bases and J by 0 bases, with 19 bases between them. CDR3 nucleotide sequence: TGTGCTAGTGGTTTGCCCCTTTCAGGATCCGTTATGAACACTGAAGCTTTCTTT. It translates to CASGLPLSGSVMNTEAFF.

The rearrangement joins TRBV6-2 or TRBV6-3 to TRBJ1-5; tentative D call: TRBD1 (5 bases). This CDR3 contains 11 residues. CDR1 and CDR2 (germline): MNHEY, SVGEGT. Between the trimmed V and J ends, which lost 5 bases and 7 bases, there was a span of 6 bases. CDR3 region: CASSQGQPQHF. CDR3 DNA sequence: TGTGCCAGCAGTCAGGGACAGCCCCAGCATTTT.

V and J are TRBV28 and TRBJ2-2, with D perhaps TRBD2 (6 bases). Germline values: CDR1 MDHEN, CDR2 SYDVKM. This CDR3 is 15 amino acids long. Trimming left V 2 bases short and J 4 bases short, with 11 bases between. CDR3: CASSLGGTGTGELFF. CDR3 in DNA: TGTGCCAGCAGTTTAGGGGGGACCGGCACCGGGGAGCTGTTTTTT. Variable domain in full (rest from reference TRBV28 and TRBJ2-2): DVKVTQSSRYLVKRTGEKVFLECVQDMDHENMFWYRQDPGLGLRLIYFSYDVKMKEKGDIPEGYSVSREKKERFSLILESASTNQTSMYLCASSLGGTGTGELFFGEGSRLTVL.

This chain connects TRBV3-1 (or the pseudogene TRBV3-2) to TRBJ2-7, with unresolved D. Germline V gives CDR1 LGHDT, CDR2 YNNKEL (reference sequence). The CDR3 spans 14 residues. With 4 bases removed from V and 3 bases from J, the gap between germline ends came to 13 bases. The CDR3 spells CASSPSPHYYEQYF. The CDR3 bases are TGTGCCAGCAGCCCAAGTCCCCACTACTACGAGCAGTACTTC.

The chain combines TRBV19 with TRBJ2-2; 8 bases are shared with TRBD2. The CDR3 extends over 16 amino acids. The trim removed 3 bases at V and 5 bases at J, leaving 8 bases unmatched. Germline CDR1 LNHDA, CDR2 SQIVND (reference sequence). Here the CDR3 reads CASSIRGSGSTGELFF. The CDR3, as DNA: TGTGCCAGTAGTATTCGGGGGAGCGGGAGTACCGGGGAGCTGTTTTTT.

As for this clone: One end of the junction fails to match germline, which may point to a read error. The chain links TRBV5-4 to TRBJ1-2; D not certain. The germline V gene has CDR1 SGHNT and CDR2 YYREEE (reference sequence). This CDR3 is built from 12 residues. CDR3 sequence: CASTLAGYGYTF. Written as DNA, the CDR3 is TGTGCCAGCACCTTGGCCGGGTATGGCTACACCTTC.

This chain uses TRBV12-3 or TRBV12-4 with TRBJ2-1; a possible D gene is TRBD1 (6 bases). V dropped 3 bases and J dropped 8 bases, with 11 bases sitting between them. CDR3 length: 13 amino acids. The CDR3 loop reads CASSLRGWDEQFF. The CDR3 nucleotides read TGTGCCAGCAGTTTGAGGGGGTGGGATGAGCAGTTCTTC.

V gene TRBV6-5 combines with J gene TRBJ1-1; D is ambiguous. The germline V gene has CDR1 MNHEY and CDR2 SVGAGI. V was pared by 7 bases and J by 0 bases, with 3 bases between. This CDR3 has 11 amino acids. CDR3 region: CASTMNTEAFF. As DNA, the CDR3 is TGTGCCAGCACCATGAACACTGAAGCTTTCTTT.